The rows below give T cell receptor beta chains drawn from one sample of a study of cytomegalovirus exposure and HLA in healthy donors. Data came from immunoSEQ multiplex PCR; TCRdb stores just in-frame clones and leaves some out. Of more than 130,000 clones listed, 75% to 80% are singletons. Sequences were obtained from PBMCs. The receptors were sampled from a man aged 18-30 years in good health and CMV-seronegative. The CDR3 runs from the conserved cysteine through the conserved F or W. The order of the fields is J gene, D gene, clone size, V gene, CDR3 DNA, CDR3 protein. D genes are given only for firm matches. A clone size is listed for some rows: how often the clone was seen (once, few, many), or a class if it is expanded.

>TRBJ2-7|NA|NA|TRBV4-1
TGCGCCAGCAGCCAAGTGGGAGACGAGCAGTACTTC
CASSQVGDEQYF
>TRBJ2-7|TRBD2|NA|TRBV19
TGTGCCAGTAGTATAGGGGTGACTAGCGGGGCCTACGAGCAGTACTTC
CASSIGVTSGAYEQYF
>TRBJ2-2|TRBD2|NA|TRBV9
TGTGCCAGCAGCAAAGATAGCGGGAGCTTCGCCGGGGAGCTGTTTTTT
CASSKDSGSFAGELFF
>TRBJ2-2|NA|few|TRBV19
TGTGCCAGTAACCCCATGATAGGGGTGGGACTCGGGGAGCTGTTTTTT
CASNPMIGVGLGELFF
>TRBJ2-6|TRBD1|few|TRBV19
TGTGCCAGTACCCGCACAGGGGCCGGGGCCAACGTCCTGACTTTC
CASTRTGAGANVLTF
>TRBJ1-1|NA|NA|TRBV2
TGTGCCAGCATCCGACCCCCTTTAGGACAACGCACTGAAGCTTTCTTT
CASIRPPLGQRTEAFF
>TRBJ2-1|TRBD1|medium-sized|TRBV2
TGTGCCAGCAGTGAACCGGGACAGGGCGACAATGAGCAGTTCTTC
CASSEPGQGDNEQFF
>TRBJ2-2|TRBD1|NA|TRBV4-2
TGTGCCAGCAGCCGGGACAGGTCGAACACCGGGGAGCTGTTTTTT
CASSRDRSNTGELFF
>TRBJ2-7|NA|NA|TRBV30
TGTGCCTGGAGTGGGACTGTATACGAGCAGTACTTC
CAWSGTVYEQYF
>TRBJ2-3|TRBD2|NA|TRBV4-2
TGTGCCAGCAGCCAAAAGACTAGCGGTAGCACAGATACGCAGTATTTT
CASSQKTSGSTDTQYF
>TRBJ2-7|NA|NA|TRBV6-5
TGTGCCAGCAGCTCCCATAGAACCCCCTACGAGCAGTACTTC
CASSSHRTPYEQYF
>TRBJ1-6|NA|NA|TRBV6-6
TGTGCCAGCAGCTGGGCGGGCGATAATTCACCCCTCCACTTT
CASSWAGDNSPLHF
>TRBJ1-5|TRBD1|NA|TRBV28
TGTGCCAGCAGGAGGGGGACAGGATTTACGACTTATAGCAATCAGCCCCAGCATTTT
CASRRGTGFTTYSNQPQHF
>TRBJ1-1|NA|few|TRBV10-3
TGTGCCATCAGTGAGAGATTTTGGGCACTTAAAGACACTGAAGCTTTCTTT
CAISERFWALKDTEAFF
>TRBJ2-5|NA|few|TRBV1
TGCACCAGCAGCACGAGTCATTGCCAAGAGACCCAGTACTTC
CTSSTSHCQETQYF
>TRBJ1-1|NA|NA|TRBV21-1
TGTGCCAGCATCCCCGACCCGAGGCGCGCTGAAGCTTTCTTT
CASIPDPRRAEAFF
>TRBJ1-1|NA|NA|TRBV7-9
TGTGCCAGCAGCTCAGGGTTGGGGACTGAAGCTTTCTTT
CASSSGLGTEAFF
>TRBJ1-2|NA|NA|TRBV29-1
TGCAGCGCCTCCGGTGCCTATGGCTACACCTTC
CSASGAYGYTF
>TRBJ2-3|TRBD1|NA|TRBV5-1
TGCGCCAGCAGCTTGAACAGGGGGCAAGCAGATACGCAGTATTTT
CASSLNRGQADTQYF
>TRBJ2-7|TRBD2|few|TRBV2
TGTGCCAGCAGCCAGGGACTAGCGGGAGGGTTGTACTCCTACGAGCAGTACTTC
CASSQGLAGGLYSYEQYF
>TRBJ1-2|NA|NA|TRBV27
TGTGCCAGCAGTTTACAGGGGCAGGGACCTTATGGCTACACCTTC
CASSLQGQGPYGYTF
>TRBJ1-1|TRBD1|few|TRBV5-1
TGCGCCAGCAGCTGGACAGGGGGAGACTTGAACACTGAAGCTTTCTTT
CASSWTGGDLNTEAFF
>TRBJ2-7|TRBD2|NA|TRBV6-7
TGTGCCAGCAGTCGTCCGGGACTAGCGGTAGGGAAGTCCTACGAGCAGTACTTC
CASSRPGLAVGKSYEQYF
>TRBJ2-2|TRBD2|once|TRBV7-2
TGTGCCAGCAGCTTATCGGCGGGGGGGGCAGCCGGGGAGCTGTTTTTT
CASSLSAGGAAGELFF
>TRBJ1-1|TRBD1|NA|TRBV15
TGTGCCACCAGGCTTTTACAGGGGACAGGGGAAGCTTTCTTT
CATRLLQGTGEAFF
>TRBJ1-2|NA|NA|TRBV28
TGTGCCAGCAGTTTAGGGGCAGGGGTTGTCCATGGCTACACCTTC
CASSLGAGVVHGYTF
>TRBJ2-3|TRBD2|few|TRBV4-2
TGTGCCAGCAGCCAAGATCCTACTAGCGGGGCCACAGATACGCAGTATTTT
CASSQDPTSGATDTQYF
>TRBJ1-2|NA|NA|TRBV21-1
TGTGCCAGCACCCCAGGCGGGTTCTATGGCTACACCTTC
CASTPGGFYGYTF
>TRBJ1-6|TRBD1|NA|TRBV6-6
TGTGCCAGCAGTTACGAGGGGGCAGGTGGTTCACCCCTCCACTTT
CASSYEGAGGSPLHF
>TRBJ1-4|TRBD1|few|TRBV15
TGTGCCACCAGCAAACCACCCGGGACAGGGGTAACTAATGAAAAACTGTTTTTT
CATSKPPGTGVTNEKLFF
>TRBJ1-5|NA|NA|TRBV6-6
TGTGCCAGCAGTGGCCGAACAGGGTATAGCAATCAGCCCCAGCATTTT
CASSGRTGYSNQPQHF
>TRBJ1-1|TRBD1|few|TRBV30
TGTGCCTGGGAGGGACAGTTAAGAGAAGCTTTCTTT
CAWEGQLREAFF
>TRBJ2-3|TRBD1|NA|TRBV18
TGTGCCAGCTCACCTCAGGGGGACGGCACAGATACGCAGTATTTT
CASSPQGDGTDTQYF
>TRBJ1-5|NA|NA|TRBV6-5
TGTGCCAGCAGTTACGATGGCAGGAAACTTTATCAGCCCCAGCATTTT
CASSYDGRKLYQPQHF
>TRBJ2-7|NA|NA|TRBV29-1
TGCAGCGTCGCTCGGACAGAGAGCTCCTACGAGCAGTACTTC
CSVARTESSYEQYF
>TRBJ2-3|TRBD2|NA|TRBV6-1
TGTGCCAGCAGTGAGGGCGGGGGACCCCGGGATACGCAGTATTTT
CASSEGGGPRDTQYF
>TRBJ1-2|NA|NA|TRBV5-8
TGTGCCAGCAGCTTGCTGTCAGGGGCGCGAGGCTATGGCTACACCTTC
CASSLLSGARGYGYTF
>TRBJ1-1|TRBD1|NA|TRBV10-2
TGCGCCAGCAGTGGATACGGGACAGGACAAAGCGGAGCTTTCTTT
CASSGYGTGQSGAFF
>TRBJ2-7|TRBD1|NA|TRBV27
TGTGCCAGCAGTCCGTCGACAGGGGGCTCCTACGAGCAGTACTTC
CASSPSTGGSYEQYF
>TRBJ1-4|NA|NA|TRBV6-4
TGTGCCAGCAGTGACTTGTACCTATGGGCAGTAAAGGAAAAACTGTTTTTT
CASSDLYLWAVKEKLFF
>TRBJ2-1|TRBD2|NA|TRBV7-8
TGTGCCAGCAGCGGAGGGACTAGCGGATTCAATGAGCAGTTCTTC
CASSGGTSGFNEQFF
>TRBJ2-2|NA|NA|TRBV5-4
TGTGCCAGCAGCTTTAGTGGGGGGATCTACACCGGGGAGCTGTTTTTT
CASSFSGGIYTGELFF
>TRBJ2-7|TRBD2|NA|TRBV7-2
TGTGCCAGCAGCTTAATCGTGCTAGCGGGAGGGGACTACGAGCAGTACTTC
CASSLIVLAGGDYEQYF
>TRBJ2-2|TRBD1|NA|TRBV9
TGTGCCAGCAGCGTTGACAGGGGGCCCCAGACCGGGGAGCTGTTTTTT
CASSVDRGPQTGELFF
>TRBJ1-2|TRBD1|NA|TRBV27
TGTGCCAGCAGTTTCTCCGGGACAGCATATGGCTACACCTTC
CASSFSGTAYGYTF
>TRBJ2-2|NA|NA|TRBV7-9
TGTGCCAGCAGCTCTAGCACATACCCCACCGGGGAGCTGTTTTTT
CASSSSTYPTGELFF
>TRBJ2-2|TRBD2|NA|TRBV7-2
TGTGCCAGCAGAGGGACTAGCGGGAGAACCGGGGAGCTGTTTTTT
CASRGTSGRTGELFF
>TRBJ2-1|TRBD1|NA|TRBV5-1
TGCGCCAGCAGCCAAAGACAGGGATGGGATGAGCAGTTCTTC
CASSQRQGWDEQFF
>TRBJ2-7|TRBD2|NA|TRBV2
TGTGCCAGCAGTGAAGGGACTAGCCAGACCTACGAGCAGTACTTC
CASSEGTSQTYEQYF
>TRBJ2-5|TRBD2|NA|TRBV9
TGTGCCAGCAGCCGGGGGGACCGAAATCAAGAGACCCAGTACTTC
CASSRGDRNQETQYF
>TRBJ2-2|TRBD2|NA|TRBV9
TGTGCCAGCAGCGTAGTAGGCCTAGCGGGCACCGGGGAGCTGTTTTTT
CASSVVGLAGTGELFF
>TRBJ2-3|TRBD1|NA|TRBV27
TGTGCCAGCAGTTTCCTAAACTCGGACAGGGGGACAGATACGCAGTATTTT
CASSFLNSDRGTDTQYF
>TRBJ2-7|TRBD1|NA|TRBV29-1
TGCAGCGTTGGGACAGGGAGCTCCTACGAGCAGTACTTC
CSVGTGSSYEQYF
>TRBJ1-5|NA|once|TRBV30
TGTGCCTGGAGTTATACCTCAGGACAGAAGTATCAGCCCCAGCATTTT
CAWSYTSGQKYQPQHF